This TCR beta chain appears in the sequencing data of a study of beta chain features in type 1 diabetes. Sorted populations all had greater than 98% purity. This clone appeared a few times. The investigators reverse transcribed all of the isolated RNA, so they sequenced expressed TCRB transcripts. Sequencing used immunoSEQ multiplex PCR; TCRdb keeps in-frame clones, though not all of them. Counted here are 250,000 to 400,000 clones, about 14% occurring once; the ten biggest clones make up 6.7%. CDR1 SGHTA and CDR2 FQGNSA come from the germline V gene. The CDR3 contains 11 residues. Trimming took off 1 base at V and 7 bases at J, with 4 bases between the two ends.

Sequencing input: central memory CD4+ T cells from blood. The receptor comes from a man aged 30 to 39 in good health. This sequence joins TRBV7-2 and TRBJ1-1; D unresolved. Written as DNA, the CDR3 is TGTGCCAGCAGCTTAGAAGTTGAAGCTTTCTTT. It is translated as CASSLEVEAFF.